This T cell receptor (beta chain) came from a study of control samples from healthy donors and cancer patients. Per the germline V gene, CDR1 is MNHNY and CDR2 is SVGAGI (reference sequence). J gave up 0 bases and V 6 bases, and 4 bases lay outside the gene matches. This CDR3 is 14 amino acids long. The assay was immunoSEQ multiplex PCR, and TCRdb's table has in-frame clones only and misses some. The top ten clones hold 3.5% to 4.5% of a sample with around 99,000 clones, roughly nine tenths of them seen once. The chain is built from TRBV6-6 and TRBJ2-7; 8 bases map to TRBD1. This clonotype was obtained from a human donor in good health. The donor label of this sample is uncertain. The sample comprised blood. This CDR3 reads CASRLGQGSYEQYV. In DNA, the CDR3 is TGTGCCAGCAGGCTAGGACAGGGCTCCTACGAGCAGTACGTC.